This entry lists 27 T cell receptor beta chains sequenced from one sample in a study of CD8 T cells in ankylosing spondylitis. Each CDR3 protein is one row after TCRdb ran MiXCR on the 5' RACE reads. The sample holds 200,000 to 250,000 distinct CDR3 sequences, about 18% seen once. These receptors have no identified antigens. Study-level points and caveats: Typical of ankylosing spondylitis blood, it appeared, was a TCR beta motif of several highly homologous variants.

The material sequenced was blood, either unsorted or a sorted T cell fraction (not recorded which). The receptors here all came from a male donor with ankylosing spondylitis.

This clonotype occurred a few times. The J gene is TRBJ2-1, the V gene TRBV27; D remains unclear. CDR3 length: 12 amino acids. The germline V gene has CDR1 MNHEY and CDR2 SMNVEV (reference sequence). The V and J ends lost 4 bases and 8 bases respectively, with 9 bases between them. CDR3 sequence reads: CASSYGEHEQFF. As DNA, the CDR3 is TGTGCCAGCAGTTATGGCGAGCATGAGCAGTTCTTC.

V is TRBV6-2 or TRBV6-3 and J is TRBJ2-3; D perhaps matches TRBD2 (6 bases). The CDR3 spans 16 residues. V lost 0 bases and J 4 bases, leaving 14 bases between the germline ends. In germline, CDR1 is MNHEY, CDR2 SVGEGT. Here the CDR3 reads CASSYSAGYPADTQYF. For the CDR3, the DNA is TGTGCCAGCAGTTACTCGGCGGGATACCCTGCAGATACGCAGTATTTT.

This clonotype was seen many times. J is TRBJ2-3 and V is TRBV24-1; 7 nucleotides match TRBD1. V was clipped by 7 bases and J by 1 base; unmatched bases: 1. The CDR3 totals 13 residues. The germline V gene encodes CDR1 KGHDR and CDR2 SFDVKD. The CDR3 protein is CATRGGGTDTQYF. The CDR3 coding sequence is TGTGCCACCAGAGGGGGCGGCACAGATACGCAGTATTTT.

This clonotype appeared a few times. The J gene is TRBJ2-5, the V gene TRBV28, with D unresolved. The germline V gene has CDR1 MDHEN and CDR2 SYDVKM. The CDR3 consists of 11 residues. The ends were cut back, 3 bases at V and 8 bases at J, with 7 bases in the middle. The CDR3 protein is CASSFIATQYF. For the CDR3, the DNA is TGTGCCAGCAGTTTCATCGCTACCCAGTACTTC.

The chain has TRBV11-2 and TRBJ1-1; 10 bases match TRBD1. Germline CDR1 and CDR2: SGHAT and FQNNGV. V trimming: 2 bases; J trimming: 0 bases; junction bases outside the gene matches: 12. This CDR3 region has 19 residues. This chain's CDR3 is CASSLWPPTGGGMNTEAFF. The DNA of the CDR3 is TGTGCCAGCAGCTTATGGCCCCCGACAGGGGGCGGAATGAACACTGAAGCTTTCTTT. The variable domain in full, completed from reference TRBV11-2 and TRBJ1-1, reads EAGVAQSPRYKIIEKRQSVAFWCNPISGHATLYWYQQILGQGPKLLIQFQNNGVVDDSQLPKDRFSAERLKGVDSTLKIQPAKLEDSAVYLCASSLWPPTGGGMNTEAFFGQGTRLTVV.

The chain links TRBV7-2 to TRBJ2-7, with 10 bases identical to TRBD2. J was trimmed by 0 bases and V by 4 bases; bases with no gene match: 3. Per germline, CDR1 SGHTA and CDR2 FQGNSA. The length of the CDR3 is 15 residues. The chain's CDR3 is CASSWGLAHSYEQYF. The CDR3 DNA reads as TGTGCCAGCAGCTGGGGACTAGCGCACTCCTACGAGCAGTACTTC.

J is TRBJ1-2 and V is TRBV29-1; D is undetermined. This CDR3 comprises 10 residues. Trimming cost V 6 bases and J 3 bases, with 5 bases left between them. The germline V gene encodes CDR1 SQVTM and CDR2 ANQGSEA. CDR3 nucleotides: TGCAGCGTGGAGGACTATGGCTACACCTTC. Amino acids: CSVEDYGYTF.

This clonotype was seen at least ten times. This chain joins TRBV15 and TRBJ1-5; 9 bases align to TRBD1. In germline, CDR1 is LNHNV, CDR2 YYDKDF (reference sequence). Trimming cost V 5 bases and J 6 bases; bases outside gene matches: 8. This CDR3 has 15 residues. CDR3 DNA: TGTGCCACCAGCCTCGACAGGGGGGGGTTTCAGCCCCAGCATTTT. Its translation is CATSLDRGGFQPQHF.

The rearrangement joins TRBV7-9 to TRBJ2-2; 12 positions agree with TRBD1. The CDR3 has 16 residues. CDR1 and CDR2 (germline): SEHNR, FQNEAQ (reference sequence). Trimming cost V 4 bases and J 7 bases; bases outside gene matches: 7. CDR3 sequence: CASSSPGTGGYGELFF. The CDR3 DNA reads TGTGCCAGCAGCTCACCCGGGACAGGGGGCTACGGGGAGCTGTTTTTT. Variable domain in full (rest from reference TRBV7-9 and TRBJ2-2): DTGVSQNPRHKITKRGQNVTFRCDPISEHNRLYWYRQTLGQGPEFLTYFQNEAQLEKSRLLSDRFSAERPKGSFSTLEIQRTEQGDSAMYLCASSSPGTGGYGELFFGEGSRLTVL.

The CDR3 is CASNRWEETQYF. The CDR3 DNA is TGTGCCAGCAACCGGTGGGAGGAGACCCAGTACTTC. The chain joins TRBV11-2 to TRBJ2-5; tentatively, D is TRBD2 (5 bases). CDR1 is SGHAT and CDR2 is FQNNGV in the germline V gene. V gave up 7 bases and J gave up 5 bases, with 11 bases separating them. The CDR3 runs 12 residues.

This clonotype was counted a few times. The chain uses TRBV7-8 and TRBJ2-1; TRBD1 or TRBD2 may be the D gene (5 bases each). Germline V CDR1 and CDR2: SGHVS, FQNEAQ. With 7 bases removed from V and 0 bases from J, the gap between germline ends came to 13 bases. The CDR3 has 15 residues. CDR3 nucleotide sequence: TGTGCCAGCACCCCTTGGGGGAGCTCCTACAATGAGCAGTTCTTC. Translation gives CASTPWGSSYNEQFF.

This clonotype occurred a few times. The chain employs TRBV11-2 and TRBJ2-1, with TRBD2 as a possible D gene (6 bases). CDR1 is SGHAT, CDR2 FQNNGV, per germline. The CDR3 runs 15 residues. Trimming removed 5 bases from V and 6 bases from J, with 17 bases in between. CDR3 coding DNA: TGTGCCAGCAGCCCGGAGGCTAGCGCTCCCAATGAGCAGTTCTTC. It translates to CASSPEASAPNEQFF.

The genes are TRBV9 and TRBJ2-1, with TRBD2 identical over 12 bases. The ends lost 0 bases at V and 8 bases at J; junction bases unmatched: 3. CDR1 and CDR2 (germline): SGDLS, YYNGEE. The CDR3 loop spans 15 amino acids. CDR3 amino acids: CASSVGTSGTDEQFF. CDR3 sequence (DNA): TGTGCCAGCAGCGTAGGGACTAGCGGGACCGATGAGCAGTTCTTC.

The table lists this clonotype with a few counts. The rearrangement links TRBV12-3 or TRBV12-4 to TRBJ2-5; 9 bases fit TRBD2. This CDR3 spans 18 amino acids. J gave up 0 bases and V 3 bases, and 11 bases lay outside the gene matches. The CDR3 DNA sequence: TGTGCCAGCAGTTTTGGTGCGGGAGGGCCGCGCGACCAAGAGACCCAGTACTTC. Its protein is CASSFGAGGPRDQETQYF.

This clonotype was observed a few times. The chain couples TRBV4-3 to TRBJ2-3; D is unclear. The CDR3 runs 15 residues. Germline loops: CDR1 LGHNA, CDR2 YSLEER. The V end was cut by 0 bases, the J end by 2 bases, with 9 bases between. The CDR3 loop reads CASSQDRLHTDTQYF. The CDR3 DNA is TGCGCCAGCAGCCAAGATCGCCTTCACACAGATACGCAGTATTTT.

This clonotype was picked up a small number of times. The chain links TRBV20-1 to TRBJ2-7, with 9 positions matching TRBD1. CDR1 is DFQATT, CDR2 SNEGSKA, per germline (reference sequence). With V trimmed by 5 bases and J by 3 bases, 8 bases remained unmatched. The CDR3 runs 14 residues. CDR3 protein: CSALDRGESYEQYF. Here the CDR3 DNA reads TGCAGTGCTCTGGACAGGGGAGAGAGCTACGAGCAGTACTTC.

The rearrangement joins TRBV11-2 to TRBJ1-2; the D is unclear. Trimming took 2 bases from V and 8 from J, leaving 12 bases between them. This CDR3 region has 13 residues. Germline loops: CDR1 SGHAT, CDR2 FQNNGV. Here the CDR3 reads CASSLSRVGGYTF. In DNA, the CDR3 is TGTGCCAGCAGCTTATCTAGGGTGGGCGGCTACACCTTC.

The V call is TRBV12-3 or TRBV12-4, the J call TRBJ2-5, with D possibly TRBD2 on 6 matching bases. V dropped 6 bases and J dropped 9 bases, with 26 bases sitting between them. The CDR3 runs to 16 residues. CDR3 region: CASSPASDRPKRPQYF. Written as DNA, the CDR3 is TGTGCCAGCAGCCCTGCTAGCGATCGGCCCAAGAGACCCCAGTACTTC.

This clonotype was picked up many times. This chain uses TRBV12-3 or TRBV12-4 with TRBJ2-7, with 12 bases lining up with TRBD1. Losses at the gene ends were 5 bases for V and 6 bases for J; bases not matched to a gene: 8. This CDR3 is built from 15 residues. The CDR3 DNA is TGTGCCAGCAGTGCCCCGGGACAGGGGGCGGTCGAGCAGTACTTC. It specifies CASSAPGQGAVEQYF.

V gene TRBV16 combines with J gene TRBJ2-7; D unresolved. Germline assignment: CDR1 KGHSY and CDR2 FQNENV. CDR3 length: 11 residues. V lost 5 bases to trimming and J lost 5 bases, with 7 bases between them. CDR3 protein: CASSGTHEQYF. The CDR3 region has the DNA TGTGCCAGCAGCGGAACCCACGAGCAGTACTTC.

The chain employs TRBV24-1 and TRBJ2-1; perhaps TRBD2 as D (6 bases). Germline V gives CDR1 KGHDR, CDR2 SFDVKD. Deletions cut 3 bases from V and 2 bases from J, with 10 bases between. The CDR3 extends over 15 amino acids. The CDR3 is CATSDRDSPYNEQFF. Written as DNA, the CDR3 is TGTGCCACCAGTGATCGGGACTCCCCCTACAATGAGCAGTTCTTC.

This clonotype was seen more than once but under ten times. This rearrangement joins TRBV7-9 to TRBJ2-7, with TRBD1 matching over 9 bases. Unmatched junction bases numbered 7, after V lost 5 bases and J lost 2 bases. The CDR3 has 15 residues. Germline V lookup: CDR1 SEHNR, CDR2 FQNEAQ (reference sequence). The CDR3 DNA follows: TGTGCCAGCAGCGCCGGGACAGGGATAACCTACGAGCAGTACTTC. This codes for CASSAGTGITYEQYF.

This clonotype was observed many times. The V gene is TRBV29-1, the J gene TRBJ2-3; 12 bases are shared with TRBD2. Germline CDR1 SQVTM, CDR2 ANQGSEA. CDR3 length equals 15 residues. Germline trimming cut 4 bases from V and 5 bases from J; bases unmatched to any gene: 7. CDR3 loop: CSVVRLAGAEDTQYF. In nucleotides, the CDR3 is TGCAGCGTTGTGAGACTAGCGGGAGCTGAAGATACGCAGTATTTT.

This clonotype was seen at least ten times. The V gene is TRBV29-1, the J gene TRBJ1-1; 7 positions agree with TRBD1. CDR3 length: 12 residues. Germline-derived CDR1 and CDR2 are SQVTM and ANQGSEA. V lost 1 base, J lost 11 bases, and 7 bases stayed unmatched. Written as DNA, the CDR3 is TGCAGCGTTGAAGGTAATGACAGGGACGCTTTCTTT. The encoded protein is CSVEGNDRDAFF. Supplemented by reference TRBV29-1 and TRBJ1-1, the full variable domain reads SAVISQKPSRDICQRGTSLTIQCQVDSQVTMMFWYRQQPGQSLTLIATANQGSEATYESGFVIDKFPISRPNLTFSTLTVSNMSPEDSSIYLCSVEGNDRDAFFGQGTRLTVV.

V gene TRBV12-3 or TRBV12-4 combines with J gene TRBJ1-1, with D possibly being TRBD1 (5 bases). Trimming stripped 4 bases from V and 5 bases from J, with 8 bases between. CDR3 size: 12 residues. CDR3 nucleotide sequence: TGTGCCAGCAGTTCAGGGTGGACTGAAGCTTTCTTT. Translating it yields CASSSGWTEAFF.

The chain recombines TRBV15 with TRBJ2-1, with D perhaps matching TRBD1 (6 bases). The CDR3 extends over 15 amino acids. Germline V gene lookup returns CDR1 LNHNV and CDR2 YYDKDF (reference sequence). Between the trimmed V and J ends, which lost 6 bases and 0 bases, there was a span of 12 bases. The CDR3 region has the DNA TGTGCCACCAGGACAGGTTCCAGCTCCTACAATGAGCAGTTCTTC. This gives the protein CATRTGSSSYNEQFF.

This sequence joins TRBV27 and TRBJ2-1; no reliable D call. The CDR3 extends over 13 amino acids. Germline CDR1 reads MNHEY; CDR2 reads SMNVEV (reference sequence). V was trimmed by 0 bases and J by 2 bases, leaving 2 bases between them. The CDR3 loop is CASSLSAYNEQFF. The CDR3 DNA reads TGTGCCAGCAGTTTATCTGCCTACAATGAGCAGTTCTTC.